This T cell receptor beta chain was obtained from a study of human T cells and chemical hapten exposure (dated by TCRdb to the early 2020s). Notes on the research overall: For sensitization, 2% DPC in acetone was applied to a 2 cm by 2 cm area of upper inner arm skin. Alopecia areata with under or over 50% scalp involvement, alopecia totalis and alopecia universalis were represented in the patient cohort, which was mostly female. In alopecia patients, the study followed how the peripheral blood TCR repertoire changed in vivo over primary and secondary sensitization to diphenylcyclopropenone (DPC), a hapten. Patch testing on the upper back used Finn chambers containing 0.01% DPC, with scoring done after 6 days according to International Contact Dermatitis Research Group standards. Blood was sampled from patients pre-sensitization (week 0) and at 2, 6 and about 24 weeks after DPC sensitization. Patients additionally received weekly therapeutic DPC doses to the scalp throughout the approximately 25-week study period. For TCR sequencing, blood came from 25 to 35 alopecia patients at anywhere from one to four time points (pre-sensitization, 2, 6 and 24 weeks). Libraries were pooled for sequencing, and variation in per-sample TCR yields was attributed mainly to small differences in library volumes within the pool. The paper's findings and limits, for the study overall: Repeated subsampling changed both the strength of the expansion versus patch-test correlation and the threshold at which that correlation became significant. Because all patients had alopecia, a presumed autoimmune disease, the immune response of the patients might differ from that of healthy individuals. Expanded TCRs formed significantly more large CDR3 similarity clusters than pre-sensitization or healthy control sets, consistent with antigen-driven responses. The number of PT1 expanded TCRs positively correlated with patch test score, significant at thresholds 8, 16 and 32 but not 4. DPC sensitization did not change the number of TCRs with a frequency above 1 in 1000, and there was no evidence of changes in global repertoire structure.

Library preparation was by RACE. Sequencer: NextSeq 500. During library preparation, unique molecular identifiers were attached to individual cDNA molecules so that TCRs could be counted in a quantitative, reproducible way. Both TCR alpha and TCR beta chains were sequenced from each blood RNA sample. Turning to the authors' computational methods: The median number of TCRs per sample was roughly 98,000, ranging from about 23,224 to 750,000. V, J and CDR3 annotation of the TCR reads was carried out using the Decombinator software suite. Every sample was subsampled to the same number of TCRs (28,000) for the PS versus PT1 abundance plots. TCRs were defined as expanded if absent before sensitization and observed at least eight times at the 2-week time point. TCRdb redid the processing of the public reads, applying fastp at Q25 and MiXCR, and retained in-frame beta chains. Every distinct CDR3 protein forms one entry, paired with its most common genes and DNA. TCRdb, rather than the study authors, made the V and J calls. This sample holds 350,000 or so distinct CDR3 sequences; under 8% were observed only once. Of the sample, about 8% is held by the ten largest clones.

The meaning of the sample's time point label: patch test 1, 2 weeks after DPC sensitization. The treatment or condition tag for this specimen amounts to: therapeutic diphenylcyclopropenone sensitization with weekly scalp DPC. At every patch-test visit, the blood draw took place before the patch test was put on. Patients were considered eligible if aged 18 to 70, diagnosed with alopecia and deemed suitable for DPC therapy, and patients were excluded if pregnant. Total RNA was extracted from unfractionated whole blood collected in Tempus Blood RNA tubes. This clonotype was picked up many times. Its antigen has not been determined. No quality values exist for individual bases; no much larger clone is one base distant. The source of this sequence is a woman between 18 and 29 years old with alopecia areata. Some clones in this sample may be carry-over from other donors' samples. The starting material was whole blood, obtained in connection with sensitization to the hapten diphenylcyclopropenone (DPC).

In nucleotides, the sequence is TGTGCCAGCAGTTACGACAGCTGGGAGGCCTACGAGCAGTACTTC. It translates as CASSYDSWEAYEQYF. The rearranged segments are TRBV6-5 and TRBJ2-7, and TRBD2 may be the D gene, going by 6 matching bases. V loses 2 bases, J loses 2 bases, and the germline ends lie 13 bases apart. The germline V gene gives CDR1 as MNHEY and CDR2 as SVGAGI. Spanning cysteine to phenylalanine, the CDR3 consists of 15 amino acids. The read is trimmed to its CDR3 DNA, 45 bases read in frame from base 1.